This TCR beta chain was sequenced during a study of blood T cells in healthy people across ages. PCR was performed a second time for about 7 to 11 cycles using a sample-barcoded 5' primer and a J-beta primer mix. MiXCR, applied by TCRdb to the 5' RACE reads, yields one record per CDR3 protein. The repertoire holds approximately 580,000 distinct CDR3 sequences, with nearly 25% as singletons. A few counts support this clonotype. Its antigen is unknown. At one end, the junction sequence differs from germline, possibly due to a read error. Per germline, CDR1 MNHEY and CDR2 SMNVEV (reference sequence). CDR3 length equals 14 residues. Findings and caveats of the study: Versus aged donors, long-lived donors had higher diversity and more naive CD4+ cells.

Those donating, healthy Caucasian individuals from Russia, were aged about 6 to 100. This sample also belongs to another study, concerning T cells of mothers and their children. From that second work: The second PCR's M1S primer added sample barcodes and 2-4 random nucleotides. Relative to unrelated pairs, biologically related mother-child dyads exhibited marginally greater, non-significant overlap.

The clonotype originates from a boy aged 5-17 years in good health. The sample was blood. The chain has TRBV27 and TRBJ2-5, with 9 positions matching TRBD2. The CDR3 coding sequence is TGTGCCAGCACCCGGACGGGCGGGGGGGAGACCCGGTACTTC. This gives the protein CASTRTGGGETRYF.